This is a list of T cell receptor beta chains from one sample in a study of response to subunit inactivated influenza vaccine. From the RT-PCR reads, TCRdb called clonotypes with MiXCR, one entry per CDR3 protein. The sample comprises a few hundred thousand distinct CDR3 sequences, 21% of which are singletons, and more than 8.5% rests with the top ten. The sequencing here drew on PBMCs from blood, taken roughly 20 months after vaccination. These receptors all stem from a man aged 45 to 70 who received an inactivated influenza vaccine. The CDR3 runs from the conserved cysteine through the conserved F or W. The D gene is left open where the match is weak. Clone size is shown for a subset of rows, as once, few, many or a class of expanded clone.

TRBV6-5	NA	TRBJ2-3	TRBD2	CASSYSSPVGRGGTDTQYF	TGTGCCAGCAGTTACTCCTCCCCGGTGGGGCGGGGGGGCACAGATACGCAGTATTTT
TRBV4-2	NA	TRBJ2-7	TRBD1	CASSQDGQGPYEQYF	TGTGCCAGCAGCCAGGATGGACAGGGTCCCTACGAGCAGTACTTC
TRBV5-1	few	TRBJ1-1	TRBD1	CASSSGDRNTLMNTEAFF	TGCGCCAGCAGCTCCGGGGACAGGAACACACTCATGAACACTGAAGCTTTCTTT
TRBV2	NA	TRBJ1-3	TRBD1	CASKSGTGSGNTIYF	TGTGCCAGCAAATCCGGGACAGGGTCTGGAAACACCATATATTTT
TRBV5-4	NA	TRBJ1-2	TRBD1	CASSQQGTSNYGYTF	TGTGCCAGCAGCCAACAGGGGACCTCTAACTATGGCTACACCTTC
TRBV29-1	once	TRBJ2-4	NA	CSVGRGALAKNIQYF	TGCAGCGTTGGTCGGGGGGCCCTAGCCAAAAACATTCAGTACTTC
TRBV27	few	TRBJ1-2	NA	CASSPRTVAGGYTF	TGTGCCAGCAGTCCCCGGACGGTAGCAGGGGGCTACACCTTC
TRBV20-1	NA	TRBJ1-2	TRBD1	CSARDRVGFGRDGYTF	TGCAGTGCACGGGACAGGGTCGGGTTTGGTAGGGATGGCTACACCTTC
TRBV28	many	TRBJ1-1	NA	CATGGVSMNTEAFF	TGTGCTACGGGAGGGGTTTCCATGAACACTGAAGCTTTCTTT
TRBV12-5	NA	TRBJ2-7	TRBD2	CASGPLPGLAGGVYEQYF	TGTGCTAGTGGCCCGCTACCGGGACTAGCGGGAGGAGTATACGAGCAGTACTTC
TRBV20-1	few	TRBJ2-7	NA	CSARGLDPYEQYF	TGCAGTGCTAGAGGACTAGATCCCTACGAGCAGTACTTC
TRBV12-3/TRBV12-4	few	TRBJ2-3	NA	CANSRAGGTQYF	TGTGCCAACTCCAGGGCTGGGGGTACGCAGTATTTT
TRBV5-1	NA	TRBJ2-5	NA	CASSFSVGETQYF	TGCGCCAGCAGCTTTAGCGTTGGAGAGACCCAGTACTTC
TRBV10-3	NA	TRBJ2-3	NA	CAIRPSNPPSNTQYF	TGTGCCATCAGGCCTTCCAATCCCCCCTCCAATACGCAGTATTTT
TRBV3-1	NA	TRBJ2-5	NA	CASSRPGRKETQYF	TGTGCCAGCAGCCGCCCCGGGAGAAAAGAGACCCAGTACTTC
TRBV5-5	few	TRBJ1-4	NA	CASRPVGGEKLFF	TGTGCCAGCAGACCTGTCGGGGGGGAAAAACTGTTTTTT
TRBV7-2	many	TRBJ1-6	NA	CASSFVGRSSPLHF	TGTGCCAGCAGCTTCGTTGGGCGGAGTTCACCCCTCCACTTT
TRBV21-1	NA	TRBJ2-7	NA	CASSKAGNIGNSHEQYF	TGTGCCAGCAGCAAAGCGGGTAATATCGGGAACTCTCACGAGCAGTACTTC
TRBV4-3	NA	TRBJ2-4	NA	CASSQGPLPSAKNIQYF	TGCGCCAGCAGCCAAGGGCCCCTCCCTTCGGCCAAAAACATTCAGTACTTC
TRBV28	NA	TRBJ1-2	NA	CASRATGRNYGYTF	TGTGCCAGCCGGGCCACCGGTAGAAACTATGGCTACACCTTC
TRBV10-3	NA	TRBJ2-7	NA	CAISGQENEQYF	TGTGCCATCAGTGGACAGGAGAACGAGCAGTACTTC
TRBV4-2	NA	TRBJ2-7	NA	CASSQMGSASYEQYF	TGTGCCAGCAGCCAAATGGGATCTGCCTCCTACGAGCAGTACTTC
TRBV4-3	NA	TRBJ1-6	NA	CASSQDRYSPLHF	TGCGCCAGCAGCCAAGATCGTTATTCACCCCTCCACTTT
TRBV12-3/TRBV12-4	few	TRBJ1-5	TRBD1	CASSLYRGRATGQPQHF	TGTGCCAGCAGTTTGTACAGGGGACGCGCTACGGGTCAGCCCCAGCATTTT
TRBV6-2/TRBV6-3	few	TRBJ1-1	NA	CASSYAGSSPRGTEAFF	TGTGCCAGCAGTTACGCAGGATCCAGCCCCCGGGGCACTGAAGCTTTCTTT
TRBV6-5	many	TRBJ2-3	TRBD1	CASSSLAGTEDTQYF	TGTGCCAGCAGTTCACTGGCTGGGACAGAAGATACGCAGTATTTT
TRBV5-6	NA	TRBJ2-7	TRBD2	CASRRTSPPTYEQYF	TGTGCCAGCAGGAGGACTAGCCCGCCTACCTACGAGCAGTACTTC
TRBV6-5	few	TRBJ2-7	NA	CASSYSPLTYEQYF	TGTGCCAGCAGTTACTCCCCTCTAACCTACGAGCAGTACTTC
TRBV20-1	NA	TRBJ1-6	NA	CSAGRGNSYSPLHF	TGCAGTGCGGGGAGGGGGAACAGCTATTCACCCCTCCACTTT
TRBV20-1	many	TRBJ1-5	TRBD1	CSARPFGTGVPSNQPQHF	TGCAGTGCTAGACCTTTTGGGACAGGAGTCCCTAGCAATCAGCCCCAGCATTTT
TRBV2	NA	TRBJ2-1	TRBD2	CASSRLAGGLYNEQFF	TGTGCCAGCAGTAGACTAGCGGGGGGCCTATACAATGAGCAGTTCTTC
TRBV7-9	many	TRBJ1-4	NA	CASSLDVATNEKLFF	TGTGCCAGCAGCTTAGACGTTGCAACTAATGAAAAACTGTTTTTT
TRBV20-1	NA	TRBJ2-1	TRBD2	CSAPWGGSYNEQFF	TGCAGTGCTCCGTGGGGAGGGAGCTACAATGAGCAGTTCTTC
TRBV20-1	few	TRBJ1-1	TRBD1	CSARGATGGMRMNTEAFF	TGCAGTGCTAGAGGTGCGACAGGGGGCATGAGGATGAACACTGAAGCTTTCTTT
TRBV7-2	NA	TRBJ2-5	TRBD2	CASSRTSVETQYF	TGTGCCAGCAGCCGGACTAGCGTTGAGACCCAGTACTTC
TRBV5-4	NA	TRBJ1-4	TRBD1	CASSSHRGWGNEKLFF	TGTGCCAGCAGCTCTCACAGGGGTTGGGGGAATGAAAAACTGTTTTTT
TRBV20-1	many	TRBJ1-1	NA	CSARARGRTEAFF	TGCAGTGCTAGAGCCCGGGGGCGGACTGAAGCTTTCTTT
TRBV9	NA	TRBJ2-3	NA	CASSRGTTDTQYF	TGTGCCAGCAGCCGCGGGACCACAGATACGCAGTATTTT
TRBV27	few	TRBJ1-5	NA	CASSFQRGNQPQHF	TGTGCCAGCAGTTTCCAACGAGGTAATCAGCCCCAGCATTTT
TRBV5-1	NA	TRBJ2-1	NA	CASSRPGTLYNEQFF	TGCGCCAGCAGTCGTCCCGGGACACTCTACAATGAGCAGTTCTTC